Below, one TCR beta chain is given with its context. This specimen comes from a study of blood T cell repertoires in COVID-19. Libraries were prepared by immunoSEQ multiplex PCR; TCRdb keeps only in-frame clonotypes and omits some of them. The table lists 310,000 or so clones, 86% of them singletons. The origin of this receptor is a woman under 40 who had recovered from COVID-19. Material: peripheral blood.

Here the CDR3 reads CASRYTRGAGDTQYF. The CDR3 DNA follows: TGTGCCAGCAGATACACCCGGGGGGCGGGAGATACGCAGTATTTT. The chain recombines TRBV27 with TRBJ2-3, with D tentatively TRBD2 (7 bases). CDR1 MNHEY and CDR2 SMNVEV come from the germline V gene (reference sequence). Trimming removed 6 bases at V and 5 bases at J, with 18 bases between. The CDR3 has 15 amino acids.